Listed below are T cell receptor beta chains from one sample, sequenced in a study of blood T cell repertoires in COVID-19. Libraries were prepared by immunoSEQ multiplex PCR; TCRdb keeps only in-frame clonotypes and omits some of them. The table records about 310,000 clones, roughly 84% of them present only once. The sample taken for sequencing was peripheral blood. The receptors stem from a man aged 50 to 59 with active or convalescent COVID-19. Both conserved end residues are trimmed from each CDR3. The D gene is left open where the match is weak. Clone size is given for some rows only: seen once, a few or many times, or a class if the clone is expanded.

d_gene: NA; j_gene: TRBJ1-2; abundance: NA; v_gene: TRBV10-1; CDR3aa: ASSEGRVGGYT
d_gene: TRBD1; j_gene: TRBJ2-7; abundance: NA; v_gene: TRBV5-1; CDR3aa: ASSMPGQSRGYEQY
d_gene: NA; j_gene: TRBJ1-1; abundance: NA; v_gene: TRBV7-3; CDR3aa: ASSFSTGTEAF
d_gene: NA; j_gene: TRBJ1-2; abundance: NA; v_gene: TRBV28; CDR3aa: ATKANYGYT
d_gene: TRBD1; j_gene: TRBJ1-1; abundance: NA; v_gene: TRBV6-5; CDR3aa: ASSKTGGSTEAF
d_gene: TRBD2; j_gene: TRBJ2-3; abundance: NA; v_gene: TRBV7-3; CDR3aa: ASSLNSGDTDTQY
d_gene: TRBD2; j_gene: TRBJ2-7; abundance: NA; v_gene: TRBV5-4; CDR3aa: AGSLPYPGTSGSEQY
d_gene: NA; j_gene: TRBJ1-1; abundance: NA; v_gene: TRBV4-1; CDR3aa: ASSQAPYYRSNTEAF
d_gene: TRBD1; j_gene: TRBJ1-2; abundance: NA; v_gene: TRBV28; CDR3aa: ASSRTGDGYT
d_gene: NA; j_gene: TRBJ2-3; abundance: NA; v_gene: TRBV3-1/TRBV3-2; CDR3aa: ASSPSRGGGVPDTQY
d_gene: NA; j_gene: TRBJ1-1; abundance: NA; v_gene: TRBV7-3; CDR3aa: ASSLSADTEAF
d_gene: NA; j_gene: TRBJ2-2; abundance: NA; v_gene: TRBV6-5; CDR3aa: ASNILPLHTGELF
d_gene: TRBD2; j_gene: TRBJ2-5; abundance: NA; v_gene: TRBV5-1; CDR3aa: ASSRGGGGAAETQY
d_gene: NA; j_gene: TRBJ2-3; abundance: once; v_gene: TRBV2; CDR3aa: ASSGYGSGADTQY
d_gene: NA; j_gene: TRBJ2-1; abundance: NA; v_gene: TRBV11-1; CDR3aa: ASSPRTGSSYNEQF